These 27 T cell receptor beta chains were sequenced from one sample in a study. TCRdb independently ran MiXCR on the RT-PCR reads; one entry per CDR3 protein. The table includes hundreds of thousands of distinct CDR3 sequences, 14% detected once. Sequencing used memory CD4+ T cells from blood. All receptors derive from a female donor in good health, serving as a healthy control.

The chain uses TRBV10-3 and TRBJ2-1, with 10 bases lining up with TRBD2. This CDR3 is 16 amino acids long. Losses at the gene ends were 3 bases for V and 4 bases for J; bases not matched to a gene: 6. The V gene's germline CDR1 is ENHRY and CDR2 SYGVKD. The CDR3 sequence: CAISDRPSGGYNEQFF. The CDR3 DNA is TGTGCCATCAGTGACCGCCCTAGCGGGGGTTACAATGAGCAGTTCTTC.

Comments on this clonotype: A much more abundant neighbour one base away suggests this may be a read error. The CDR3 protein is CATGTKMIGAGELFF. CDR3 nucleotides: TGTGCCACCGGGACCAAGATGATCGGGGCCGGGGAGCTGTTTTTT. The rearrangement joins TRBV24-1 to TRBJ2-2, with D perhaps assigned TRBD1 or TRBD2 (5 bases each). The V end was cut by 9 bases, the J end by 6 bases, with 19 bases between. CDR1 is KGHDR and CDR2 is SFDVKD in the germline V gene. The CDR3 consists of 15 residues.

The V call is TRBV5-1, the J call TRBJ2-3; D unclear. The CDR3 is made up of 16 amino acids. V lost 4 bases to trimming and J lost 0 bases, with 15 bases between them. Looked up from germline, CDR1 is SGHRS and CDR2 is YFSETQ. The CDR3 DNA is TGCGCCAGCAGCCTACACACCGGCGCTAGCACAGATACGCAGTATTTT. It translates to CASSLHTGASTDTQYF.

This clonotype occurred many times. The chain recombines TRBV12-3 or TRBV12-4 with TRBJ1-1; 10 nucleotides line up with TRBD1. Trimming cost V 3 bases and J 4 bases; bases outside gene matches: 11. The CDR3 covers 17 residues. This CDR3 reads CASSFWTGGKLGTEAFF. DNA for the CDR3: TGTGCCAGCAGTTTTTGGACAGGGGGTAAACTGGGCACTGAAGCTTTCTTT.

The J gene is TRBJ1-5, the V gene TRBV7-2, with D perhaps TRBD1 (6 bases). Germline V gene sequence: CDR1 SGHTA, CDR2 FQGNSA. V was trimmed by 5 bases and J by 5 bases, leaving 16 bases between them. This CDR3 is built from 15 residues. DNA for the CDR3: TGTGCCAGCAGCGGACGCAGGGGAGGGCATCAGCCCCAGCATTTT. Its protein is CASSGRRGGHQPQHF. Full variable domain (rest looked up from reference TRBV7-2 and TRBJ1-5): GAGVSQSPSNKVTEKGKDVELRCDPISGHTALYWYRQSLGQGLEFLIYFQGNSAPDKSGLPSDRFSAERTGGSVSTLTIQRTQQEDSAVYLCASSGRRGGHQPQHFGDGTRLSIL.

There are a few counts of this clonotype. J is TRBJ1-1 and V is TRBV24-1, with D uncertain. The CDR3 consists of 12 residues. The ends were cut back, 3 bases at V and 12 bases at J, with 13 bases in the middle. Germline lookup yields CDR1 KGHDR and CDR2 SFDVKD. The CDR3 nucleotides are TGTGCCACCAGTGATGATCTCTTTAGGTCTTTCTTT. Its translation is CATSDDLFRSFF.

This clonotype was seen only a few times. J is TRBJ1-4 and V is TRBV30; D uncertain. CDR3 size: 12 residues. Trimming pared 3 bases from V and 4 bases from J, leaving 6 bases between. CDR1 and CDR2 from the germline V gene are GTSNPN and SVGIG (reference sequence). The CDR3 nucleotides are TGTGCCTGGAGATTCAATAATGAAAAACTGTTTTTT. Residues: CAWRFNNEKLFF.

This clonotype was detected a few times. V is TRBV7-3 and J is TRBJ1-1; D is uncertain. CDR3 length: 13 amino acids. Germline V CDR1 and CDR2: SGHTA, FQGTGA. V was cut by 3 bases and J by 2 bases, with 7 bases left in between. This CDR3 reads CASSFLHNTEAFF. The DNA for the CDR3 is TGTGCCAGCAGCTTTCTACATAACACTGAAGCTTTCTTT.

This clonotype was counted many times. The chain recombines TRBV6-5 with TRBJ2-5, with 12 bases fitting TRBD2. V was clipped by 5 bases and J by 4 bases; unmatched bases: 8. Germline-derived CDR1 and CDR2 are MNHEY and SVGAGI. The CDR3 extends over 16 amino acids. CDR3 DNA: TGTGCCAGCAGTAACGGACTAGCGGGGTTTGGAGAGACCCAGTACTTC. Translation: CASSNGLAGFGETQYF.

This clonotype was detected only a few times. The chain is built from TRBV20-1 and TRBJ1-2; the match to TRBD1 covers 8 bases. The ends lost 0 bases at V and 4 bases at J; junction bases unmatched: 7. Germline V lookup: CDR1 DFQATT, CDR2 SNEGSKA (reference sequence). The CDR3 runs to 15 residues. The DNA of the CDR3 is TGCAGTGCTAGAGATGGGCCAGGGGGCCTCTATGGCTACACCTTC. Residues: CSARDGPGGLYGYTF.

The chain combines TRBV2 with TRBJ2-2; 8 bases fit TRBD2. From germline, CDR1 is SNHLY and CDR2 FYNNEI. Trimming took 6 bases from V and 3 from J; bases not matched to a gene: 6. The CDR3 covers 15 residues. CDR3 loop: CASRGRREDTGELFF. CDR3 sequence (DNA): TGTGCCAGCAGAGGTCGGCGGGAGGACACCGGGGAGCTGTTTTTT.

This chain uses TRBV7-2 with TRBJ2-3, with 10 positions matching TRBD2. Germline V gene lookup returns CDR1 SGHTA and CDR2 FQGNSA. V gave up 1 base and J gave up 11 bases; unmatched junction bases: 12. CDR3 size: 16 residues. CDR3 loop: CASSLDSGGGYNEQYF. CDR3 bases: TGTGCCAGCAGCTTAGACAGCGGGGGGGGATACAATGAGCAGTATTTT.

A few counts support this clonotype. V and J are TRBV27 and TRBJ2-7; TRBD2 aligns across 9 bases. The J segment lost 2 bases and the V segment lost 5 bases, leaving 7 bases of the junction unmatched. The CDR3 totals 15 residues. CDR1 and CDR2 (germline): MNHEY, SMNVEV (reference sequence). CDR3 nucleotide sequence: TGTGCCAGCAGTCGTGGGACTAGCTTCACCTACGAGCAGTACTTC. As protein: CASSRGTSFTYEQYF.

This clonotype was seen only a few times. DNA for the CDR3: TGTGCCAGCAGCTTGGTCAGGGGGCAAGCTTTCTTT. Translation gives CASSLVRGQAFF. The rearrangement uses TRBV5-5 and TRBJ1-1; 8 bases fit TRBD1. CDR1 SGHKS and CDR2 YYEKEE come from the germline V gene (reference sequence). With 0 bases clipped from V and 9 bases from J, the junction kept 1 base outside the gene matches. The CDR3 consists of 12 residues.

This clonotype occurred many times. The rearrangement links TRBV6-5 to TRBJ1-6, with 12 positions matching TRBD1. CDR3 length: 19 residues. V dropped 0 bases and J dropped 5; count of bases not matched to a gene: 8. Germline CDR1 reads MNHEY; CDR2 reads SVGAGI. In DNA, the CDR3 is TGTGCCAGCAGTTACTCCCTCGGGACAGGGGGCCCCAATAATTCACCCCTCCACTTT. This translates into CASSYSLGTGGPNNSPLHF.

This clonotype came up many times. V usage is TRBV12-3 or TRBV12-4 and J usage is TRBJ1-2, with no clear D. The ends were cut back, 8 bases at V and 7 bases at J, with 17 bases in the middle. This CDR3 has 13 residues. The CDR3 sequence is CASVAVVGSGYTF. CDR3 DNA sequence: TGTGCCAGCGTGGCGGTCGTTGGCTCTGGCTACACCTTC.

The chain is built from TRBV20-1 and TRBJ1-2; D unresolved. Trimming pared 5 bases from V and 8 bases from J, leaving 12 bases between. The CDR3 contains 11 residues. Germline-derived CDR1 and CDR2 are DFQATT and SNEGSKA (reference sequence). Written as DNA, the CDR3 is TGCAGTGCTTCCAACGAAGGGGGCTACACCTTC. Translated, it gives CSASNEGGYTF.

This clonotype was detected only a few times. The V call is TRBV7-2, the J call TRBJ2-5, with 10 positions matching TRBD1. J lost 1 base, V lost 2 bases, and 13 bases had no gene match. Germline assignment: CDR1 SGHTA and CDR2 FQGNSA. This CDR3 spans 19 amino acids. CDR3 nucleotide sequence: TGTGCCAGCAGCTTAAGGCACGGACAGGGGGTACGGAGCCAAGAGACCCAGTACTTC. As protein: CASSLRHGQGVRSQETQYF.

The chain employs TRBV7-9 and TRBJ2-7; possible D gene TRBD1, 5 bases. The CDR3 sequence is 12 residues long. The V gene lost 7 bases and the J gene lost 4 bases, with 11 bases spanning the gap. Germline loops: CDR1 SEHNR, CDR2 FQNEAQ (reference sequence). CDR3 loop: CASTIGDYEQYF. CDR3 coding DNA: TGTGCCAGCACTATAGGGGATTACGAGCAGTACTTC.

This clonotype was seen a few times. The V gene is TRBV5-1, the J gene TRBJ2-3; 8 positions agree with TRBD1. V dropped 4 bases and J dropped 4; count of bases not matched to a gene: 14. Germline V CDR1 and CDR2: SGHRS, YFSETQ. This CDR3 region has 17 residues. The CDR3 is CASSPDGGQGGSDTQYF. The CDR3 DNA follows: TGCGCCAGCAGCCCCGATGGTGGACAGGGTGGTTCAGATACGCAGTATTTT.

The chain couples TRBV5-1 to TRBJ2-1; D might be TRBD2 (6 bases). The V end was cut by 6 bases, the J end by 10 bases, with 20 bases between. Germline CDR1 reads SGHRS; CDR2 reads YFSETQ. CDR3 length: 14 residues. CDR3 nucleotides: TGCGCCAGCAAGCCACGGGGAGGTGTGAACGAGCAGTTCTTC. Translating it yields CASKPRGGVNEQFF.

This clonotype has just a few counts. The CDR3 region has the DNA TGTGCCAGCAGCTTAGTGGGTTCAGGAGTCCCCTATGGCTACACCTTC. Residues: CASSLVGSGVPYGYTF. The chain joins TRBV7-2 to TRBJ1-2; no definite D call. The germline V gene has CDR1 SGHTA and CDR2 FQGNSA. The CDR3 has 16 residues. V was shortened by 1 base and J by 4 bases, with 16 bases between the two germline ends.

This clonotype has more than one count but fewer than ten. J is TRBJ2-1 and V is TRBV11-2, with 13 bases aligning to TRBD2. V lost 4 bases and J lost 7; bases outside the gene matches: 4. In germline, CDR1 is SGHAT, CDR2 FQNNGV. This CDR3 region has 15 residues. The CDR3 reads CASSYTSGGGNEQFF. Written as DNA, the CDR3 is TGTGCCAGCAGCTATACTAGCGGGGGGGGTAATGAGCAGTTCTTC.

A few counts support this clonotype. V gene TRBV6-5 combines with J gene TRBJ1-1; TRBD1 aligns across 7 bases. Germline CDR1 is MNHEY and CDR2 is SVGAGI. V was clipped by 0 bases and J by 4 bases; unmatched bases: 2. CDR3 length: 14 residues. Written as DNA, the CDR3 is TGTGCCAGCAGTTACTCGACAGGGCCCACTGAAGCTTTCTTT. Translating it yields CASSYSTGPTEAFF.

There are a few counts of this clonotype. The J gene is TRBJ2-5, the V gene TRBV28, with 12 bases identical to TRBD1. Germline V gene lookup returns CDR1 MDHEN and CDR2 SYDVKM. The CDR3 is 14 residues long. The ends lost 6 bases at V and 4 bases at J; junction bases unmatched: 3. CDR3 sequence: CASRRDRGPETQYF. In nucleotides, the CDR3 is TGTGCCAGCAGGAGGGACAGGGGGCCAGAGACCCAGTACTTC.

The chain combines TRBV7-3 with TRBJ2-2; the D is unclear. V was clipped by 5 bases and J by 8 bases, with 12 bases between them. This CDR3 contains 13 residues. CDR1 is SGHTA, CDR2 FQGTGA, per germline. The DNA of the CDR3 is TGTGCCAGCAGCCCCTCTTCTTGGGGGGAGCTGTTTTTT. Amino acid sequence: CASSPSSWGELFF.

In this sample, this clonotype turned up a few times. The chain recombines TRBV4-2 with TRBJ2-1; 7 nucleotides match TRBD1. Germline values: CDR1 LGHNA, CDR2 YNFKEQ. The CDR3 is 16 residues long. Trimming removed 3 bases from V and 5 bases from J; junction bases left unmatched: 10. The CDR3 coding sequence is TGTGCCAGCAGCCAGAAATACAGGGGCCAGGACAATGAGCAGTTCTTC. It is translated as CASSQKYRGQDNEQFF.